The T cell receptor beta chain described here comes from a study of untreated major depressive disorder. Looked up from germline, CDR1 is SGHDT and CDR2 is YYEEEE. The V end lost 2 bases, the J end lost 4 bases, and 9 bases lay between the germline ends. The CDR3 covers 13 residues. Concerning this clone: The antigen is unknown.

General observations from the study: TRBV25-01 and TRBV02-01 usage differences were not statistically significant. CD4+ T cells from depressed patients used TRBV05-01 (Vbeta 5.1) more often than controls.

For at least 8 weeks, patients took no psychiatric medication. Patients had moderate to severe depression. Magnetic negative selection enriched CD4+ T cells from thawed PBMCs. Libraries were prepared by immunoSEQ multiplex PCR; TCRdb keeps only in-frame clonotypes and omits some of them. This table has more than 25,000 clones, about 89% appearing once. The source of this sequence is a woman younger than 45 with major depressive disorder. Material: CD4+ T cells from PBMCs. This sequence joins TRBV5-6 and TRBJ1-1; no firm D call. The CDR3 nucleotides are TGTGCCAGCAGCTTTTGGGTCAGCACTGAAGCTTTCTTT. Translation gives CASSFWVSTEAFF.